This passage covers 9 T cell receptor beta chains from one sample sequenced in a study of blood T cells in healthy people across ages. Primers used in a second PCR of roughly 6 to 12 cycles were a sample-barcoded 5' primer and a J-beta primer mix. Each CDR3 protein is one row after TCRdb ran MiXCR on the 5' RACE reads. The table shows around 1,000,000 distinct CDR3 sequences, with 35% to 40% occurring only once. The sequenced material came from blood. The receptor set was obtained from a man younger than 35 in good health.

V and J are TRBV12-3 or TRBV12-4 and TRBJ1-1; no firm D call. The CDR3 is 14 amino acids. Between the trimmed V and J ends, which lost 2 bases and 1 base, there was a span of 8 bases. The CDR3 coding sequence is TGTGCCAGCAGTTTAAGTTCCAAGAACACTGAAGCTTTCTTT. Translated, it gives CASSLSSKNTEAFF.

In this sample, this clonotype turned up a few times. The chain combines TRBV5-4 with TRBJ2-1; 7 bases fit TRBD2. The CDR3 runs to 16 residues. V shed 0 bases, J shed 3 bases, and the junction held 6 bases outside the gene matches. Germline V lookup: CDR1 SGHNT, CDR2 YYREEE (reference sequence). The CDR3 nucleotides are TGTGCCAGCAGCTTGGCCGGGGGGTCTCACTACAATGAGCAGTTCTTC. Amino acid sequence: CASSLAGGSHYNEQFF.

The V and J genes are TRBV7-9 and TRBJ2-3; D gene uncertain. Trimming cost V 5 bases and J 0 bases, with 12 bases left between them. CDR1 is SEHNR, CDR2 FQNEAQ, per germline (reference sequence). CDR3 length equals 15 residues. CDR3 DNA sequence: TGTGCCAGCAGCCCCAAACCCGGGAGCACAGATACGCAGTATTTT. Its protein product is CASSPKPGSTDTQYF.

This clonotype appeared a single time. The rearrangement links TRBV28 to TRBJ1-1; weak D call: TRBD1 (5 bases). This CDR3 contains 11 residues. The V gene's germline CDR1 is MDHEN and CDR2 SYDVKM. V was trimmed by 7 bases and J by 10 bases, leaving 13 bases between them. CDR3 in DNA: TGTGCCAGCACGGACCGGGACTTAGCTTTCTTT. This sequence encodes CASTDRDLAFF.

There are a few counts of this clonotype. The chain employs TRBV3-1 and TRBJ1-1; D perhaps matches TRBD1 (6 bases). V lost 4 bases to trimming and J lost 1 base, with 19 bases between them. The germline V gene has CDR1 LGHDT and CDR2 YNNKEL (reference sequence). The CDR3 length is 17 residues. The CDR3 DNA reads TGTGCCAGCAGCCCCGTTAAATGGTGGGGGCCGAACACTGAAGCTTTCTTT. As protein: CASSPVKWWGPNTEAFF.

The V gene is TRBV6-5, the J gene TRBJ1-4; no reliable D call. The germline V and J ends were trimmed by 8 bases and 6 bases, with 10 bases remaining between them. Germline V gene lookup returns CDR1 MNHEY and CDR2 SVGAGI. The CDR3 has 12 amino acids. The CDR3 DNA reads TGTGCCAGCGGTTCCGAGGATGAAAAACTGTTTTTT. Residues: CASGSEDEKLFF.

The genes are TRBV10-3 and TRBJ1-4; possible D gene TRBD1, 6 bases. The CDR3 has 13 residues. Germline V CDR1 and CDR2: ENHRY, SYGVKD. Deletions cut 7 bases from V and 5 bases from J, with 11 bases between. CDR3 DNA sequence: TGTGCCATCACTGACAGGAAAAATGAAAAACTGTTTTTT. It translates to CAITDRKNEKLFF.

At least ten counts were recorded for this clonotype. V gene TRBV30 combines with J gene TRBJ2-7; the D is unclear. Near its end, the DNA agrees better with TRBJ2-5, so the J call may be wrong. Germline V lookup: CDR1 GTSNPN, CDR2 SVGIG (reference sequence). This CDR3 region has 11 residues. The CDR3 DNA follows: TGTGCCTGGAGTGTCGGGGAGACCCAGTACTTC. Its protein is CAWSVGETQYF.

The gene calls are TRBV6-5 and TRBJ1-2; 7 bases line up with TRBD1. The CDR3 covers 16 residues. Germline trimming cut 3 bases from V and 3 bases from J; bases unmatched to any gene: 10. Germline values: CDR1 MNHEY, CDR2 SVGAGI. The CDR3 region has the DNA TGTGCCAGCAGTTATCAACCGGGACAGCTTTACTATGGCTACACCTTC. The encoded protein is CASSYQPGQLYYGYTF.